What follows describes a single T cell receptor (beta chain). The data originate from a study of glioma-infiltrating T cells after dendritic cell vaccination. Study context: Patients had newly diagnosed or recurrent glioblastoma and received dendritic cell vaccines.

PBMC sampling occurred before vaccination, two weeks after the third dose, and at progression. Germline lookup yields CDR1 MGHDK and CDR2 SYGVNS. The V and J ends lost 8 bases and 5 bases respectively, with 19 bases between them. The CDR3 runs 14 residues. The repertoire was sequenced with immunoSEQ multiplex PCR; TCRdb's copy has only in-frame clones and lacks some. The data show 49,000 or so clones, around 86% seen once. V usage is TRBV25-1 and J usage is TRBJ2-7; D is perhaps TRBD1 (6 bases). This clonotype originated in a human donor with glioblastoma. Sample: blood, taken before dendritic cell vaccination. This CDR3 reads CASQGRRSFHEQYF. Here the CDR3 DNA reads TGTGCCAGCCAGGGGCGCCGGTCGTTCCACGAGCAGTACTTC.